This TCR beta chain derives from a study of CD8+CD57+ T cells in acquired aplastic anemia. On the study more broadly: CD4+ and CD8+ cells, once sorted, gave DNA averaging about 3.4 ug. Study findings and constraints: Patients and controls were found to share 25 to 30 CD8+ CDR3 sequences.

The authors sequenced patients whose flow cytometry had shown CD8+CD57+ cell expansion. Each patient had severe acquired aplastic anemia. Template material for TCR beta VDJ and CDR3 profiling consisted of genomic DNA. TCRdb independently ran MiXCR on the reads; one entry per CDR3 protein. The data hold about 160,000 distinct CDR3 sequences, with roughly 50% observed a single time. This clonotype has ten or more counts. What it binds is unknown. Sequenced: sorted CD4+, CD8+, or CD8+CD57+ T cells (not recorded which) from PBMCs. The source of this sequence is a human donor with aplastic anemia.

CDR3 residues: CATSGTGTGELFF. Here the CDR3 DNA reads TGTGCCACCAGTGGTACGGGGACCGGGGAGCTGTTTTTT. The gene calls are TRBV24-1 and TRBJ2-2; weak D call: TRBD2 (5 bases). This CDR3 comprises 13 residues. Germline V gives CDR1 KGHDR, CDR2 SFDVKD. Trimming shortened V by 5 bases and J by 5 bases, and 8 bases separated the two germline ends.